These T cell receptor beta chains were read from a single sample in a study of ipilimumab plus nivolumab after autologous stem cell transplantation. Produced via immunoSEQ multiplex PCR; TCRdb's table is partial and in-frame only. The sample holds 77,000 or so clones, approximately 86% seen once. The sequencing used PBMCs, collected in a trial of ipilimumab plus nivolumab as post-transplant consolidation. All receptors come from a male donor with diffuse large B-cell lymphoma. Both conserved end residues are part of each CDR3. D genes are given only for firm matches. A row's size may be missing; if present it is once, few, many or a size class.

clone_size	j_call	d_call	v_call	cdr3_nt	cdr3_aa
.	TRBJ1-2	.	TRBV7-9	TGTGCCAGCAGCTTAGTTCTCCTGGGCTATGGCTACACCTTC	CASSLVLLGYGYTF
.	TRBJ1-2	TRBD1	TRBV7-2	TGTGCCAGTACAGGGGGCGCGGGGGGCTACACCTTC	CASTGGAGGYTF
.	TRBJ1-1	.	TRBV6-1	TGTGCCTCCAGGACAGTTACGAACACTGAAGCTTTCTTT	CASRTVTNTEAFF
once	TRBJ1-2	TRBD1	TRBV19	TGTGCCAGTAGTAGGCGACAGGGGTCGGGTGGCTACACCTTC	CASSRRQGSGGYTF
.	TRBJ1-3	.	TRBV9	TGTGCCAGCAGCCCCGGGGGGACCGGAAACACCATATATTTT	CASSPGGTGNTIYF
.	TRBJ2-1	.	TRBV4-2	TGTGCCAGCAGCCAAGGAAGGTTGCGGGCCGGGAGAGGAAATGAGCAGTTCTTC	CASSQGRLRAGRGNEQFF
.	TRBJ2-7	.	TRBV6-6	TGTGCCAGCACCCTGGGGGCAGGCGAGCAGTACTTC	CASTLGAGEQYF
.	TRBJ2-1	TRBD1	TRBV30	TGTGCCTGGAGTGTGAGAGGGGACAGGGGGAATGAGCAGTTCTTC	CAWSVRGDRGNEQFF
.	TRBJ2-1	.	TRBV9	TGTGCCAGCAGCGTAGATGGGGGGTACTCCTACAATGAGCAGTTCTTC	CASSVDGGYSYNEQFF
few	TRBJ1-5	.	TRBV27	TGTGCCAGCCGCGTGTACCAGGGGCACCAGCCCCAGCATTTT	CASRVYQGHQPQHF
.	TRBJ2-5	.	TRBV20-1	TGCAGTGCGGACCAACAAGAGACCCAGTACTTC	CSADQQETQYF
.	TRBJ2-5	TRBD2	TRBV5-1	TGCGCCAGCAGCTTGCCCCCGGGACAGCGGGGGGGCCGAGAGACCCAGTACTTC	CASSLPPGQRGGRETQYF
.	TRBJ2-5	TRBD2	TRBV5-4	TGTGCCAGCAGCTTGGTACTAGCGGGGGTAGAGACCCAGTACTTC	CASSLVLAGVETQYF
.	TRBJ2-2	TRBD1	TRBV4-2	TGTGCCAGCAGTCAGGGGGCGCGGAACACCGGGGAGCTGTTTTTT	CASSQGARNTGELFF
.	TRBJ2-1	TRBD2	TRBV7-8	TGTGCCAGCAGCTTATTGTCTAGCGGGGGGCTGAGGATTAACAATGAGCAGTTCTTC	CASSLLSSGGLRINNEQFF
once	TRBJ1-3	TRBD1	TRBV7-9	TGTGCCAGCAGCCTAGGACTAGACAGGGTTGGAAACACCATATATTTT	CASSLGLDRVGNTIYF
.	TRBJ1-2	.	TRBV23-1	TGCGCCAGCAGTCAAAGGCCCCCCGGGGTGTCCGGCTACACCTTC	CASSQRPPGVSGYTF
.	TRBJ2-5	TRBD1	TRBV6-1	TGTGCCAGCAGTGAAGGCTTTAGCTCGGGGACAGGGGGGGAGACCCAGTACTTC	CASSEGFSSGTGGETQYF
.	TRBJ2-5	.	TRBV10-1	TGCGCCAGCAGTGAGCCGACGACCTTGGGGACCCAGTACTTC	CASSEPTTLGTQYF
.	TRBJ1-3	TRBD1	TRBV4-1	TGCGCCAGCAGCCAAGATCCGGGACAGGCGATCTCTGGAAACACCATATATTTT	CASSQDPGQAISGNTIYF
.	TRBJ2-7	.	TRBV5-1	TGCGCCAGCAGCACCGGGCCTAGCTCCTACGAGCAGTACTTC	CASSTGPSSYEQYF
once	TRBJ2-3	.	TRBV5-1	TGCGCCAGCAGCTTGCCAGCTCCCAGCACAGATACGCAGTATTTT	CASSLPAPSTDTQYF